The source of this T cell receptor beta chain is a study of blood T cell repertoires in COVID-19. Across the study: Whether acute or convalescent, the COVID-19 samples came from the United States, Italy and Spain. The cDNA or gDNA used as material had been derived from T cells, B-cell-depleted T cells, or PBMCs.

Authors' methods: Researchers report that nucleated cell counts were estimated from reference gene primer amplification. Clones were sequenced by immunoSEQ multiplex PCR, and TCRdb holds only the in-frame ones, with some missing. The V and J calls and the clone size are those of that table, but D and trimming were determined from the DNA. The table shows 130,000 or so clones, with roughly 80% occurring only once. The sample comprised peripheral blood. This receptor was identified in an older woman with acute or convalescent COVID-19.

The CDR3 region is CASSRQGARYGYTF. The CDR3 DNA reads as TGTGCCAGCAGTCGACAGGGGGCTCGGTATGGCTACACCTTC. The chain joins TRBV6-5 to TRBJ1-2; 10 positions match TRBD1. J lost 5 bases, V lost 5 bases, and 5 bases had no gene match. The germline gives CDR1 MNHEY, CDR2 SVGAGI. The CDR3 consists of 14 residues.